The 25 T cell receptor beta chains presented below share a single source sample, sequenced in a study of shared clonotypes between healthy human individuals. Method: immunoSEQ multiplex PCR; TCRdb's copy keeps in-frame clones and lacks some. Of under 1,100,000 clones listed, roughly 80% were seen once; the top ten hold roughly 1.4%. Sequences were obtained from memory CD4+ T cells sorted from blood. The subset is: CD45RA-negative fraction. The source of these receptors is a man aged 18 to 29 in good health.

This clone was counted between two and nine times. This chain uses TRBV11-2 with TRBJ1-6; the D is unclear. CDR3 length: 14 amino acids. Deletions cut 3 bases from V and 7 bases from J, with 10 bases between. Per germline, CDR1 SGHAT and CDR2 FQNNGV. As DNA, the CDR3 is TGTGCCAGCAGCTTTAGTTCAGGAAATTCACCCCTCCACTTT. This sequence encodes CASSFSSGNSPLHF.

In the case of this clone: A read error is likely here: a far larger clone is one base away. The rearrangement links TRBV2 to TRBJ1-1; D remains ambiguous. This CDR3 contains 11 residues. CDR1 SNHLY and CDR2 FYNNEI come from the germline V gene. As DNA, the CDR3 is TGTGCCAACAGTGCTAGGGTGGAAGCTTTCTTT. This codes for CANSARVEAFF.

The chain has TRBV7-6 and TRBJ1-1; 9 positions match TRBD1. CDR1 SGHVS and CDR2 FNYEAQ come from the germline V gene. J gave up 12 bases and V 5 bases, and 19 bases lay outside the gene matches. This CDR3 spans 16 amino acids. The CDR3 DNA reads as TGTGCCAGCAGCCTAGGCCGGGACAGGGAGTCGGGGAGTACTTTCTTT. This gives the protein CASSLGRDRESGSTFF.

This chain links TRBV5-4 with TRBJ2-1; D ambiguous. V dropped 4 bases and J dropped 1 base, with 9 bases sitting between them. The CDR3 has 14 residues. In germline, CDR1 is SGHNT, CDR2 YYREEE (reference sequence). The CDR3 DNA reads TGTGCCAGCAGCACGGCAGGTTCCTACAATGAGCAGTTCTTC. Residues: CASSTAGSYNEQFF.

This rearrangement joins TRBV7-2 to TRBJ2-2; tentatively, D is TRBD1 (5 bases). The CDR3 sequence is 14 residues long. Trimming shortened V by 5 bases and J by 0 bases, and 7 bases separated the two germline ends. Germline loops: CDR1 SGHTA, CDR2 FQGNSA. CDR3 region: CASSNRSNTGELFF. CDR3 bases: TGTGCCAGCAGCAACAGGTCGAACACCGGGGAGCTGTTTTTT.

This clone has just a few counts. This chain uses TRBV18 with TRBJ2-7; 9 positions agree with TRBD1. V trimming: 2 bases; J trimming: 5 bases; junction bases outside the gene matches: 7. The germline V gene encodes CDR1 KGHSH and CDR2 LQKENI. CDR3 size: 15 residues. The CDR3, as DNA: TGTGCCAGCTCACCAGGGACAGGGTCTTATGACGAGCAGTACTTC. It yields the protein CASSPGTGSYDEQYF.

The chain employs TRBV10-3 and TRBJ2-5; 8 bases agree with TRBD1. The germline gives CDR1 ENHRY, CDR2 SYGVKD. The CDR3 has 13 amino acids. After removal of 8 bases from V and 4 bases from J, the junction contained 6 bases not matched to a gene. The CDR3 here is CAIGAGGGETQYF. CDR3 DNA: TGTGCCATCGGAGCAGGGGGCGGAGAGACCCAGTACTTC.

This sequence joins TRBV10-2 and TRBJ1-2, with 12 bases matching TRBD1. Germline V gives CDR1 WSHSY, CDR2 SAAADI. The V gene end was trimmed by 2 bases and the J gene end by 4 bases; junction bases not matched to a gene: 2. There are 15 residues in the CDR3. In nucleotides, the CDR3 is TGCGCCAGCAGTGAGCCGGGACAGGGGGCCTATGGCTACACCTTC. Protein sequence: CASSEPGQGAYGYTF.

This chain links TRBV5-4 with TRBJ2-3; TRBD2 matches 8 bases. The CDR3 has 18 amino acids. The V segment lost 4 bases and the J segment 2 bases; nucleotides outside the gene matches: 15. Germline V gene data show CDR1 as SGHNT and CDR2 as YYREEE (reference sequence). This chain's CDR3 is CASSPLTRGGPNTDTQYF. The CDR3 DNA sequence: TGTGCCAGCAGCCCGCTTACCCGGGGGGGCCCCAACACAGATACGCAGTATTTT.

In its sample, this clone was seen once. V is TRBV2 and J is TRBJ2-5, with a tentative D call TRBD2 (5 bases). Germline CDR1 is SNHLY and CDR2 is FYNNEI. The CDR3 has 14 amino acids. The V gene lost 7 bases and the J gene lost 2 bases, with 14 bases spanning the gap. The CDR3 here is CASKGVGGQETQYF. The CDR3 DNA reads TGTGCCAGCAAGGGAGTAGGCGGTCAAGAGACCCAGTACTTC.

This clone was detected a few times. The CDR3 sequence is CASSASGGLNSPLHF. For the CDR3, the DNA is TGTGCCAGCAGTGCCAGCGGGGGTTTGAATTCACCCCTCCACTTT. The chain recombines TRBV6-1 with TRBJ1-6, with a possible D match to TRBD1 (5 bases). CDR1 is MNHNS, CDR2 SASEGT, per germline. The length of the CDR3 is 15 residues. With 4 bases removed from V and 7 bases from J, the gap between germline ends came to 14 bases.

V usage is TRBV2 and J usage is TRBJ2-1; D gene ambiguous. CDR3 length: 15 amino acids. CDR1 SNHLY and CDR2 FYNNEI come from the germline V gene. Trimming pared 3 bases from V and 2 bases from J, leaving 11 bases between. The CDR3 reads CASSDLGPTYNEQFF. The CDR3 DNA sequence: TGTGCCAGCAGTGATCTTGGGCCCACCTACAATGAGCAGTTCTTC.

V usage is TRBV18 and J usage is TRBJ2-1; 10 nucleotides align to TRBD2. Germline CDR1 and CDR2: KGHSH and LQKENI. The V segment lost 2 bases and the J segment 4 bases; nucleotides outside the gene matches: 2. The CDR3 sequence is 15 residues long. The CDR3 reads CASSPGTSVYNEQFF. In DNA form, the CDR3 reads TGTGCCAGCTCACCAGGGACTAGCGTATACAATGAGCAGTTCTTC.

The chain combines TRBV19 with TRBJ1-6, with D unclear. CDR1 LNHDA and CDR2 SQIVND come from the germline V gene (reference sequence). V was cut by 5 bases and J by 7 bases, with 12 bases left in between. The CDR3 sequence is 14 residues long. CDR3 nucleotide sequence: TGTGCCAGTAGTCGGGTGGAGATCAATTCACCCCTCCACTTT. Translation gives CASSRVEINSPLHF.

The V call is TRBV30, the J call TRBJ1-3; D is possibly TRBD1 (5 bases). The CDR3 is 17 amino acids. Deletions cut 2 bases from V and 0 bases from J, with 17 bases between. Germline V lookup: CDR1 GTSNPN, CDR2 SVGIG (reference sequence). CDR3 sequence reads: CAWSPFWDASSGNTIYF. In DNA, the CDR3 is TGTGCCTGGAGTCCGTTTTGGGACGCCAGCTCTGGAAACACCATATATTTT.

V and J are TRBV30 and TRBJ1-1, with TRBD1 identical over 7 bases. The germline V gene has CDR1 GTSNPN and CDR2 SVGIG (reference sequence). CDR3 length: 12 amino acids. With V trimmed by 7 bases and J by 3 bases, 5 bases remained unmatched. Here the CDR3 DNA reads TGTGCCTCTAGACAGGGCTACACTGAAGCTTTCTTT. It specifies CASRQGYTEAFF.

The chain uses TRBV6-6 and TRBJ1-4; 8 bases fit TRBD1. Germline V gene lookup returns CDR1 MNHNY and CDR2 SVGAGI (reference sequence). The CDR3 sequence is 16 residues long. The ends lost 10 bases at V and 0 bases at J; junction bases unmatched: 10. The CDR3 nucleotides are TGTGCCACCTCAGGGGGCTATACCACAACTAATGAAAAACTGTTTTTT. This translates into CATSGGYTTTNEKLFF.

J is TRBJ2-5 and V is TRBV5-1; no reliable D call. CDR1 and CDR2 (germline): SGHRS, YFSETQ. The CDR3 has 17 residues. Trimming cost V 2 bases and J 2 bases, with 19 bases left between them. The CDR3 coding sequence is TGCGCCAGCAGCTTTGGATTTCGACGTGGGCCTCAAGAGACCCAGTACTTC. Protein sequence: CASSFGFRRGPQETQYF.

This chain connects TRBV5-4 to TRBJ1-5; TRBD1 aligns across 8 bases. The CDR3 consists of 15 residues. Per the germline V gene, CDR1 is SGHNT and CDR2 is YYREEE (reference sequence). The J segment lost 5 bases and the V segment lost 2 bases, leaving 6 bases of the junction unmatched. The CDR3 reads CASSFYGQGHQPQHF. DNA for the CDR3: TGTGCCAGCAGCTTCTACGGACAGGGACATCAGCCCCAGCATTTT.

V usage is TRBV7-8 and J usage is TRBJ2-7; D gene unclear. Germline V gives CDR1 SGHVS, CDR2 FQNEAQ. Trimming pared 0 bases from V and 0 bases from J, leaving 9 bases between. This CDR3 has 15 amino acids. CDR3 loop: CASSLAGSLSYEQYF. In DNA, the CDR3 is TGTGCCAGCAGCTTAGCTGGCTCGCTCTCCTACGAGCAGTACTTC.

The sample holds many counts of this clone. This specimen includes other DNA sequences encoding the same CDR3. This chain links TRBV5-1 with TRBJ1-1; no definite D call. CDR3 length: 13 residues. Germline CDR1 and CDR2: SGHRS and YFSETQ. The ends were cut back, 4 bases at V and 0 bases at J, with 7 bases in the middle. DNA of the CDR3: TGCGCCAGCAGCGACACCATGAACACTGAAGCTTTCTTT. Translated, it gives CASSDTMNTEAFF.

The chain couples TRBV6-1 to TRBJ2-7; 8 nucleotides align to TRBD1. The trim removed 5 bases at V and 0 bases at J, leaving 6 bases unmatched. This CDR3 has 15 residues. Germline CDR1 is MNHNS and CDR2 is SASEGT. In DNA form, the CDR3 reads TGTGCCAGCAGTCCTGGGGACAGGTCCTCCTACGAGCAGTACTTC. Translation: CASSPGDRSSYEQYF.

This chain's CDR3 is CARSWLAENTEAFF. CDR3 in DNA: TGTGCCAGAAGCTGGTTGGCAGAGAACACTGAAGCTTTCTTT. The chain joins TRBV5-3 to TRBJ1-1; D not certain. TRBV5-3 is annotated as an ORF whose role is uncertain. The CDR3 contains 14 residues. V was shortened by 3 bases and J by 1 base, with 10 bases between the two germline ends.

This chain joins TRBV5-1 and TRBJ2-1; D is tentatively TRBD1 or TRBD2 (5 bases each). Deletions cut 8 bases from V and 6 bases from J, with 21 bases between. The V gene's germline CDR1 is SGHRS and CDR2 YFSETQ. The CDR3 loop spans 15 amino acids. For the CDR3, the DNA is TGCGCCAGTCGGGACGATCCCTCTTCTACCAATGAGCAGTTCTTC. Translated, it gives CASRDDPSSTNEQFF.

This clone was found many times. The chain is built from TRBV5-1 and TRBJ1-1, with TRBD1 identical over 9 bases. The CDR3 has 15 residues. With V trimmed by 3 bases and J by 4 bases, 7 bases remained unmatched. Germline CDR1 is SGHRS and CDR2 is YFSETQ. The CDR3 sequence is CASSYGTGSPTEAFF. The CDR3 DNA reads TGCGCCAGCAGCTACGGGACAGGGAGTCCCACTGAAGCTTTCTTT.